Each of the 26 T cell receptor beta chains below was sequenced from the same sample in a study of cytomegalovirus exposure and HLA in healthy donors. A multiplex PCR was run with 60 Vbeta primers and 13 Jbeta primers. The data were produced by immunoSEQ multiplex PCR, yet TCRdb's version contains in-frame clones alone and is incomplete. The table for this sample gives some 150,000 clones. Source material: PBMCs. The receptors were gathered from a woman under 30 in good health and CMV-seropositive.

The chain employs TRBV19 and TRBJ1-6; no firm D call. V dropped 5 bases and J dropped 9 bases, with 14 bases sitting between them. Germline assignment: CDR1 LNHDA and CDR2 SQIVND (reference sequence). The CDR3 spans 14 residues. The DNA of the CDR3 is TGTGCCAGTAGTTCGGCCGAAGGGAGTTCACCCCTCCACTTT. It yields the protein CASSSAEGSSPLHF.

This chain connects TRBV19 to TRBJ1-3; D gene unclear. The CDR3 runs 11 residues. CDR1 and CDR2 from the germline V gene are LNHDA and SQIVND (reference sequence). CDR3 in amino acids: CASSPGNTIYF. DNA of the CDR3: TGTGCGTCGTCCCCTGGAAACACCATATATTTT.

The chain uses TRBV6-5 and TRBJ1-2; no clear D gene. Germline V lookup: CDR1 MNHEY, CDR2 SVGAGI. The CDR3 contains 11 residues. V shed 4 bases and J shed 7 bases, with 7 bases lying between them. The CDR3 spells CASSFAGGYTF. The CDR3 nucleotides read TGTGCCAGCAGTTTTGCGGGTGGCTACACCTTC.

The chain links TRBV5-1 to TRBJ1-1; D is ambiguous. Trimming shortened V by 0 bases and J by 0 bases, and 9 bases separated the two germline ends. Germline V lookup: CDR1 SGHRS, CDR2 YFSETQ. This CDR3 contains 15 residues. As DNA, the CDR3 is TGCGCCAGCAGCTTGGAGACATACATGAACACTGAAGCTTTCTTT. Protein product: CASSLETYMNTEAFF.

About this clone itself: One end of the junction is discordant with germline, which a read error may explain. The same CDR3 can be traced to other DNA sequences in this sample. The gene calls are TRBV6-6 and TRBJ1-2; D is uncertain. Germline CDR1 reads MNHNY; CDR2 reads SVGAGI (reference sequence). CDR3 length equals 13 residues. The CDR3 sequence is CASSYSEAGGYTF. For the CDR3, the DNA is TGTGCCAGTAGTTACTCGGAAGCGGGAGGCTACACCTTC.

The chain links TRBV7-8 to TRBJ1-1; D perhaps matches TRBD1 (5 bases). The length of the CDR3 is 15 residues. Germline lookup yields CDR1 SGHVS and CDR2 FQNEAQ. Deletions cut 3 bases from V and 0 bases from J, with 11 bases between. In nucleotides, the CDR3 is TGTGCCAGCAGCTTCGGGTCGACAGTGAACACTGAAGCTTTCTTT. This sequence encodes CASSFGSTVNTEAFF.

This chain joins TRBV11-1 and TRBJ2-7, with D tentatively TRBD1 (5 bases). The CDR3 is made up of 15 amino acids. V was clipped by 4 bases and J by 0 bases, with 13 bases between them. The V gene's germline CDR1 is SGHAT and CDR2 FQDESV (reference sequence). In DNA form, the CDR3 reads TGTGCCAGCAGCTCCTCCCCGACAGACTCCTACGAGCAGTACTTC. Its translation is CASSSSPTDSYEQYF.

The chain is built from TRBV5-1 and TRBJ2-7, with D perhaps matching TRBD2 (5 bases). The V gene's germline CDR1 is SGHRS and CDR2 YFSETQ. Trimming pared 0 bases from V and 0 bases from J, leaving 19 bases between. This CDR3 comprises 18 residues. This chain's CDR3 is CASSLGGLVGASSYEQYF. Written as DNA, the CDR3 is TGCGCCAGCAGCTTGGGGGGTTTAGTGGGAGCGAGCTCCTACGAGCAGTACTTC. Filled out from reference TRBV5-1 and TRBJ2-7, the complete variable domain reads KAGVTQTPRYLIKTRGQQVTLSCSPISGHRSVSWYQQTPGQGLQFLFEYFSETQRNKGNFPGRFSGRQFSNSRSEMNVSTLELGDSALYLCASSLGGLVGASSYEQYFGPGTRLTVT.

Note on this clone: The junction departs from the called germline gene at one end, perhaps through a read error. The chain is built from TRBV7-7 and TRBJ2-3, with a weak D call TRBD2 (6 bases). Germline CDR1 is SSHAT and CDR2 is FNYEAQ (reference sequence). The CDR3 runs 13 residues. CDR3 in DNA: TGTGCTAGCAGCTGGGACTTAACAGATACGCAGTATTTT. It codes for CASSWDLTDTQYF.

This chain connects TRBV7-3 to TRBJ2-2; 7 bases match TRBD2. V lost 5 bases and J lost 7; bases outside the gene matches: 10. This CDR3 is 15 amino acids long. The V gene's germline CDR1 is SGHTA and CDR2 FQGTGA. Here the CDR3 DNA reads TGTGCCAGCAGCCCGGGACTAAGCGCGGTCGGGGAGCTGTTTTTT. The encoded protein is CASSPGLSAVGELFF.

CDR3 in amino acids: CAIRGLQDTEAFF. DNA of the CDR3: TGTGCCATCAGAGGCCTACAGGATACTGAAGCTTTCTTT. The rearrangement links TRBV10-3 to TRBJ1-1, with D perhaps matching TRBD1 (5 bases). V dropped 6 bases and J dropped 5 bases, with 13 bases sitting between them. From germline, CDR1 is ENHRY and CDR2 SYGVKD. This CDR3 has 13 residues.

Here the CDR3 reads CASSRSTGMNTEAFF. CDR3 DNA: TGTGCCAGCAGCCGATCCACAGGGATGAACACTGAAGCTTTCTTT. The V and J genes are TRBV11-3 and TRBJ1-1; D is perhaps TRBD1 (6 bases). V lost 5 bases and J 0 bases, leaving 13 bases between the germline ends. Germline loops: CDR1 SGHNT, CDR2 YENEEA. The CDR3 is 15 residues long.

The chain combines TRBV5-4 with TRBJ1-5; TRBD1 agrees at 9 bases. J was trimmed by 5 bases and V by 4 bases; bases with no gene match: 1. The CDR3 has 13 residues. The germline V gene encodes CDR1 SGHNT and CDR2 YYREEE (reference sequence). The CDR3 DNA sequence: TGTGCCAGCAGCCGGGACAGGGATCAGCCCCAGCATTTT. Encoded protein: CASSRDRDQPQHF. Based on the CDR3 plus reference TRBV5-4 and TRBJ1-5, the full variable domain is ETGVTQSPTHLIKTRGQQVTLRCSSQSGHNTVSWYQQALGQGPQFIFQYYREEENGRGNFPPRFSGLQFPNYSSELNVNALELDDSALYLCASSRDRDQPQHFGDGTRLSIL.

As for this clone: This sample also contains other DNA sequences that code for the same CDR3. The rearrangement links TRBV14 to TRBJ1-2; 10 bases map to TRBD1. The length of the CDR3 is 15 residues. J was trimmed by 4 bases and V by 1 base; bases with no gene match: 3. Per the germline V gene, CDR1 is SGHDN and CDR2 is FVKESK. The CDR3 spells CASSQGTGGFYGYTF. The CDR3 coding sequence is TGTGCCAGCAGCCAAGGGACAGGGGGATTCTATGGCTACACCTTC.

This chain joins TRBV5-1 and TRBJ2-7; 8 bases line up with TRBD1. Germline V CDR1 and CDR2: SGHRS, YFSETQ. The V gene end was trimmed by 0 bases and the J gene end by 4 bases; junction bases not matched to a gene: 6. The CDR3 spans 15 residues. The CDR3 coding sequence is TGCGCCAGCAGCTTGGTGGGAACAGGGGGTTACGAGCAGTACTTC. Its translation is CASSLVGTGGYEQYF. Full variable domain (remainder filled in from reference TRBV5-1 and TRBJ2-7): KAGVTQTPRYLIKTRGQQVTLSCSPISGHRSVSWYQQTPGQGLQFLFEYFSETQRNKGNFPGRFSGRQFSNSRSEMNVSTLELGDSALYLCASSLVGTGGYEQYFGPGTRLTVT.

This sequence joins TRBV6-5 and TRBJ2-7; 15 bases align to TRBD2. The CDR3 consists of 15 residues. The V and J ends lost 7 bases and 5 bases, in that order; junction bases with no gene match: 6. CDR1 is MNHEY and CDR2 is SVGAGI in the germline V gene. The CDR3 loop is CASKGLAGGPDEQYF. CDR3 nucleotides: TGTGCCAGCAAAGGACTAGCGGGGGGGCCCGACGAGCAGTACTTC.

V is TRBV4-1 and J is TRBJ2-7; TRBD1 matches 10 bases. This CDR3 has 15 amino acids. The V and J ends lost 1 base and 4 bases, in that order; junction bases with no gene match: 4. CDR1 is MGHRA, CDR2 YSYEKL, per germline. The CDR3: CASSQVDRGLYEQYF. CDR3 bases: TGCGCCAGCAGCCAAGTTGACAGGGGGCTGTACGAGCAGTACTTC.

The chain combines TRBV27 with TRBJ2-7; 10 bases map to TRBD2. The ends lost 4 bases at V and 3 bases at J; junction bases unmatched: 0. The germline V gene has CDR1 MNHEY and CDR2 SMNVEV (reference sequence). There are 13 residues in the CDR3. The DNA of the CDR3 is TGTGCCAGCAGTTCTAGCGGGAGCTACGAGCAGTACTTC. Protein product: CASSSSGSYEQYF.

The chain has TRBV20-1 and TRBJ1-1, with 9 bases matching TRBD1. The CDR3 consists of 11 residues. Germline V CDR1 and CDR2: DFQATT, SNEGSKA (reference sequence). CDR3 in DNA: TGCCGACCCGGACAGGGGACTGAAGCTTTCTTT. This codes for CRPGQGTEAFF.

The chain joins TRBV6-1 to TRBJ1-2; D perhaps matches TRBD1 (6 bases). The germline V gene encodes CDR1 MNHNS and CDR2 SASEGT. With 8 bases removed from V and 8 bases from J, the gap between germline ends came to 21 bases. CDR3 length: 14 residues. CDR3 coding DNA: TGTGCCAGCGAACATACAGGGAACGTGCGCGGCTACACCTTC. Protein sequence: CASEHTGNVRGYTF.

This chain connects TRBV11-3 to TRBJ2-5; 14 nucleotides match TRBD2. With 8 bases clipped from V and 4 bases from J, the junction kept 0 bases outside the gene matches. Germline V CDR1 and CDR2: SGHNT, YENEEA. The CDR3 contains 13 residues. The CDR3 is CASGLAGGETQYF. The CDR3 bases are TGTGCCAGCGGACTAGCGGGAGGAGAGACCCAGTACTTC.

The J gene is TRBJ1-2, the V gene TRBV15, with 11 bases lining up with TRBD1. The CDR3 extends over 15 amino acids. The V gene end was trimmed by 1 base and the J gene end by 3 bases; junction bases not matched to a gene: 1. The germline V gene has CDR1 LNHNV and CDR2 YYDKDF (reference sequence). DNA of the CDR3: TGTGCCACCAGCAGAGGGGGACAGGGGGACTATGGCTACACCTTC. Translated: CATSRGGQGDYGYTF.

The V call is TRBV20-1, the J call TRBJ1-2; no definite D call. The CDR3 has 11 amino acids. Germline values: CDR1 DFQATT, CDR2 SNEGSKA (reference sequence). The V gene lost 3 bases and the J gene lost 6 bases, with 8 bases spanning the gap. The CDR3 DNA is TGCAGTGCTAGTGGACTCGATGGCTACACCTTC. Amino acids: CSASGLDGYTF.

V and J are TRBV11-2 and TRBJ2-5; D uncertain. The CDR3 runs 12 residues. CDR1 is SGHAT, CDR2 FQNNGV, per germline. Trimming cost V 2 bases and J 5 bases, with 6 bases left between them. CDR3 nucleotide sequence: TGTGCCAGCAGCTTATTCTCGGAGACCCAGTACTTC. This encodes CASSLFSETQYF.

The chain has TRBV11-2 and TRBJ2-6, with TRBD1 as a possible D gene (6 bases). CDR3 length equals 19 residues. The V gene lost 3 bases and the J gene lost 0 bases, with 18 bases spanning the gap. Germline CDR1 reads SGHAT; CDR2 reads FQNNGV. For the CDR3, the DNA is TGTGCCAGCAGCTTGGGCGCTTGGACAGACCACTCTGGGGCCAACGTCCTGACTTTC. Protein sequence: CASSLGAWTDHSGANVLTF.

The chain recombines TRBV29-1 with TRBJ1-2; D might be TRBD1 (6 bases). V gave up 6 bases and J gave up 4 bases, with 21 bases separating them. CDR1 is SQVTM, CDR2 ANQGSEA, per germline. The CDR3 has 15 residues. CDR3 amino acids: CSVTKGGGSTYGYTF. CDR3 coding DNA: TGCAGCGTAACCAAAGGGGGGGGATCGACCTATGGCTACACCTTC. The variable domain in full, completed from reference TRBV29-1 and TRBJ1-2, reads SAVISQKPSRDICQRGTSLTIQCQVDSQVTMMFWYRQQPGQSLTLIATANQGSEATYESGFVIDKFPISRPNLTFSTLTVSNMSPEDSSIYLCSVTKGGGSTYGYTFGSGTRLTVV.